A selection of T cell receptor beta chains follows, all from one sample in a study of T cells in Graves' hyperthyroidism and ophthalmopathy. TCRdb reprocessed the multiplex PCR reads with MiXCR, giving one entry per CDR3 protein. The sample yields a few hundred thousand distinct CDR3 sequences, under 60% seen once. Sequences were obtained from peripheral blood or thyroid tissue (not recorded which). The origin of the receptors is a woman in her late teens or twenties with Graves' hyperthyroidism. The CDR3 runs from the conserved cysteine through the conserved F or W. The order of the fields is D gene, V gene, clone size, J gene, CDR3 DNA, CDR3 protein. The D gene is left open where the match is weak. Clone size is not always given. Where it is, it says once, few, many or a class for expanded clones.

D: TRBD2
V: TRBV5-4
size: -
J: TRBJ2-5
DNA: TGTGCCAGCAGCTCTAGCGGGAGTGTCCAAGAGACCCAGTACTTC
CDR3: CASSSSGSVQETQYF

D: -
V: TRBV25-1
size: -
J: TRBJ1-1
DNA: TGTGCCAGCAGTGCTAGAGGGGCGATGGGGACAACTGAAGCTTTCTTT
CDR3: CASSARGAMGTTEAFF

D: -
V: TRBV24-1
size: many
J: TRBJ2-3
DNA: TGTGCCACCAGTGATTTTGTCAGGGGAACAGATACGCAGTATTTT
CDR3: CATSDFVRGTDTQYF

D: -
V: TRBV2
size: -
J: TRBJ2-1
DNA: TGTGCCAGCAGTCCCGGGTACAATGAGCAGTTCTTC
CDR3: CASSPGYNEQFF

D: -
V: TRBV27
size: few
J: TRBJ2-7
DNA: TGTGCCAGCAGTCCCCGGAATGGGGGGGCTGGTGAGCAGTACTTC
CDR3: CASSPRNGGAGEQYF

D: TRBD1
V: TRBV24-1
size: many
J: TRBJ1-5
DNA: TGTGCCACCAGTGATCCGGGACAGGGGACAGGGCCCCAGCATTTT
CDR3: CATSDPGQGTGPQHF

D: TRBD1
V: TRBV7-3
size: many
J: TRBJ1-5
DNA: TGTGCCAGCAGCTTCCGGACAGGGAGGAATTTCTATAGCAATCAGCCCCAGCATTTT
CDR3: CASSFRTGRNFYSNQPQHF

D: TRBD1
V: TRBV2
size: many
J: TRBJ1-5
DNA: TGTGCCAGCAGGGGCCGGACAGGGTCCAATCAGCCCCAGCATTTT
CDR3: CASRGRTGSNQPQHF

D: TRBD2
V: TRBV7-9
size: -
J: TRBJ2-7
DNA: TGTGCCAGCAGCTATAGCGGGGGATCCTACGAGCAGTACTTC
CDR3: CASSYSGGSYEQYF

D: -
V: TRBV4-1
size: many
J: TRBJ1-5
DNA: TGCGCCAGCAGCCACCGAGAAGGACAGCTTCAGCCCCAGCATTTT
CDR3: CASSHREGQLQPQHF

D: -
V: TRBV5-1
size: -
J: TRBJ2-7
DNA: TGCGCCAGCAGCTTTGGGGCTGGCTTGGATAATGAGCAGTACTTC
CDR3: CASSFGAGLDNEQYF

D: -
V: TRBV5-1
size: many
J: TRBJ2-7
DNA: TGCGCCAGCAGCTCTCGTCCCAAGGGCTCCTACGAGCAGTACTTC
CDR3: CASSSRPKGSYEQYF

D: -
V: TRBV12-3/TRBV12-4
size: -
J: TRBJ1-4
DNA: TGTGCCAGCAGCCCTCGGGATCAAGGTGAAAAACTGTTTTTT
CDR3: CASSPRDQGEKLFF

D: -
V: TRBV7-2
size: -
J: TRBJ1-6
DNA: TGTGCCAGCAGCTTACAGGACAGCAATTCACCCCTCCACTTT
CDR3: CASSLQDSNSPLHF

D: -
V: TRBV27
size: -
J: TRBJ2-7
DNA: TGTGCCAGCAGTCCCGGCGGAGGGGGCCCCTACGAGCAGTACTTC
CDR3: CASSPGGGGPYEQYF

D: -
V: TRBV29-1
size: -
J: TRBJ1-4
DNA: TGCAGCGTCCTAGCGGCTGAAAAACTGTTTTTT
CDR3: CSVLAAEKLFF

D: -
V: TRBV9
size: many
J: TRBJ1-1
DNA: TGTGCCAGCAGCGTAGGGGAAGATACGGAAGCTTTCTTT
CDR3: CASSVGEDTEAFF

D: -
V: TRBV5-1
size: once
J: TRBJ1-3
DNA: TGCGCCAGCAGCTCGGCCCCCCAGGCCGCCTCTGGAAACACCATATATTTT
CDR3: CASSSAPQAASGNTIYF

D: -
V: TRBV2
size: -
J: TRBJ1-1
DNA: TGTGCCAGCAGTGGTCAGGGTCTGATATTCACTGAAGCTTTCTTT
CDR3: CASSGQGLIFTEAFF

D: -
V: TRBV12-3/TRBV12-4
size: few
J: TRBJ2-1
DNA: TGTGCCAGCAGTTTTTCGAAAGGGGATGAGCAGTTCTTC
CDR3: CASSFSKGDEQFF

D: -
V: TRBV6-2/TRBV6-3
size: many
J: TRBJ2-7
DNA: TGTGCCAGCAGTTACACCCCGATGGGACACCGGAGCTACGAGCAGTACTTC
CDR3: CASSYTPMGHRSYEQYF

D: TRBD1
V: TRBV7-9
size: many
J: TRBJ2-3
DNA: TGTGCCAGCGGCGGGACAGGACGTACAGATACGCAGTATTTT
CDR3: CASGGTGRTDTQYF

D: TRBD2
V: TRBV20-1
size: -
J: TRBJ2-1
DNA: TGCAGTGCTGGGATAGCGGGAGGGCCCCATGAGCAGTTCTTC
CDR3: CSAGIAGGPHEQFF

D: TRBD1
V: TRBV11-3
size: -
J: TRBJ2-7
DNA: TGTGCCAGCAGCTTAGATCGGACAGGGGCCTCCCACGAGCAGTACTTC
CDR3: CASSLDRTGASHEQYF

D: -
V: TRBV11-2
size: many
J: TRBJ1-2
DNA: TGTGCCAGCAGCTCGTACAGGGATGGCTACACCTTC
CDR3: CASSSYRDGYTF

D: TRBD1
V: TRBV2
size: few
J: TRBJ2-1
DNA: TGTGCCAGCAGTCTAGCACAGGGGGTCTACAATGAGCAGTTCTTC
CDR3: CASSLAQGVYNEQFF

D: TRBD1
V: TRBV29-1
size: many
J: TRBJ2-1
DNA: TGCAGCGTTGACGGGACAGGTAGCTACAATGAGCAGTTCTTC
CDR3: CSVDGTGSYNEQFF

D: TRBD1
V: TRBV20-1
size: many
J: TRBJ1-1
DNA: TGCAGTGCTAGGGAGACAGGGGGTTGGACTGAAGCTTTCTTT
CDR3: CSARETGGWTEAFF

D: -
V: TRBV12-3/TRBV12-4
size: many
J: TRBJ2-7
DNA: TGTGCCAGCAGTTACGCCTACGAGCAGTACTTC
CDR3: CASSYAYEQYF

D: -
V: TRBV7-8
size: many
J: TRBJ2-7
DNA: TGTGCCAGCAGCTTGGACAGCTTATACGAGCAGTACTTC
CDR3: CASSLDSLYEQYF